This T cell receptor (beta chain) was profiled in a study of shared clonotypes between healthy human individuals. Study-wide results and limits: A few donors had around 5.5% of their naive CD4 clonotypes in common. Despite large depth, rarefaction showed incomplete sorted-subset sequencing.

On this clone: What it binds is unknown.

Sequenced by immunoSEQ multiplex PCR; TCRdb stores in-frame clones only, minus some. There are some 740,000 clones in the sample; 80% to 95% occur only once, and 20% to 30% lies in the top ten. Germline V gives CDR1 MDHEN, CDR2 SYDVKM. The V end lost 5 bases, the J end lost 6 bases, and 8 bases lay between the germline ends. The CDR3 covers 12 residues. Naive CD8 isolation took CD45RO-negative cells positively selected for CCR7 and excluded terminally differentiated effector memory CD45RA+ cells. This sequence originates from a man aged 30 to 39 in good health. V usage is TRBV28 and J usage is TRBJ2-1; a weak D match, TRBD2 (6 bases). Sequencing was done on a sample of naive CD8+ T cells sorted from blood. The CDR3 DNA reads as TGTGCCAGCAGTAGCGGGCTCAATGAGCAGTTCTTC. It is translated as CASSSGLNEQFF. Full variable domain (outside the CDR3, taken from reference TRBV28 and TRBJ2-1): DVKVTQSSRYLVKRTGEKVFLECVQDMDHENMFWYRQDPGLGLRLIYFSYDVKMKEKGDIPEGYSVSREKKERFSLILESASTNQTSMYLCASSSGLNEQFFGPGTRLTVL.